This T cell receptor beta chain was found in a study of T-cell memory formation after mild COVID-19. Comment on this clonotype: Antigen: not known.

The germline V and J ends were trimmed by 2 bases and 5 bases, with 12 bases remaining between them. This CDR3 comprises 14 residues. Per germline, CDR1 SGHTS and CDR2 YDEGEE. Overall study findings and caveats: Within pre-infection memory, some responding clones were found, suggesting cross-reactive memory joined.

TCRdb itself ran the 5' RACE reads through MiXCR, one entry per CDR3 protein. The sample includes 350,000 to 450,000 distinct CDR3 sequences, roughly 26% of them seen just once. The sequenced sample consisted of PBMCs or a T cell subset sorted from them (not recorded which). J is TRBJ2-3 and V is TRBV5-8; D gene uncertain. The receptor was isolated from an adult woman who had mild COVID-19 (a few samples of this study predate the infection). Cell type and time point are not known. The CDR3 is CASSLNQPGDTQYF. The CDR3 DNA is TGTGCCAGCAGCTTAAACCAACCCGGAGATACGCAGTATTTT. The whole variable domain, filled in from reference TRBV5-8 and TRBJ2-3, reads EAGVTQSPTHLIKTRGQQATLRCSPISGHTSVYWYQQALGLGLQFLLWYDEGEERNRGNFPPRFSGRQFPNYSSELNVNALELEDSALYLCASSLNQPGDTQYFGPGTRLTVL.